This TCR beta chain is from a study of Ad26.COV2.S vaccination and SARS-CoV-2 variants. This CDR3 is 15 amino acids long. The V end lost 3 bases, the J end lost 1 base, and 13 bases lay between the germline ends. Germline values: CDR1 MDHEN, CDR2 SYDVKM. Treatment given: 15 to 20 received Ad26.COV2.S at low or high dose, single or two shots; about 5 received placebo; per-sample allocation not given. All samples were drawn on day 63, counting from the first vaccine or placebo injection. Only one count was recorded for this clone. TCRdb keeps only in-frame clones here, not all; method: immunoSEQ multiplex PCR. The sample has about 390,000 clones; around 92% are singletons.

Specimen: peripheral blood, collected in a trial of Ad26.COV2.S vaccine versus placebo. The gene calls are TRBV28 and TRBJ2-7; D assignment may be TRBD1 or TRBD2 (5 bases each). The TCR was taken from a person between 18 and 60 years old who received the Ad26.COV2.S COVID-19 vaccine or a placebo. The DNA of the CDR3 is TGTGCCAGCAGTTTTGGGGGTACGAAGTCCTACGAGCAGTACTTC. Its protein is CASSFGGTKSYEQYF.